This T cell receptor (beta chain) is drawn from a study of T cells in Graves' hyperthyroidism and ophthalmopathy. Study background: It was at initial diagnosis, before any treatment, that peripheral blood was collected.

About this clonotype: Its target is not known.

Study outcomes and limitations: Most thyroid clonotypes with frequency above 0.001 were detected in blood.

Authors of the study amplified TCR beta CDR3 regions from RNA transcripts. A set of HTBI primers served as the primers for a first-round RT-PCR of the TCR CDR3. TCRdb re-called the multiplex PCR reads through MiXCR, storing one row per CDR3 protein. Of 600,000 to 850,000 distinct CDR3 sequences in the sample, about 19% were seen once. Clinical symptoms, serum thyroxine and TRAb, thyroid ultrasound and orbital computed tomography together formed the diagnostic basis. This sample holds PBMCs from approximately 10 ml fresh peripheral blood. Germline CDR1 is LNHDA and CDR2 is SQIVND (reference sequence). The CDR3 runs to 14 residues. Trimming took off 7 bases at V and 4 bases at J, with 14 bases between the two ends.

This sequence was found in a woman aged 45-60 years with Graves' hyperthyroidism that later progressed to Graves' ophthalmopathy. V usage is TRBV19 and J usage is TRBJ1-5; no definite D call. Sequencing was performed on blood. DNA of the CDR3: TGTGCCAGTACCCGCCAGGTGGATAATCAGCCCCAGCATTTT. Protein sequence: CASTRQVDNQPQHF.